This T cell receptor beta chain was captured by sequencing in a study of T cells after yellow fever vaccination. On the study more broadly: Libraries from low-cell-number fractions were prepared with the SMART-Seq v4 Ultra Low Input RNA kit.

This clonotype was detected ten times or more. Study-level results: Highly abundant clonotypes carried over from the bulk population could end up in FACS-sorted repertoires as contaminants. Weaker in magnitude, the secondary response showed a faster peak on day 5 versus 15.

In making TCR cDNA, 5'RACE template switching added a universal primer site and UMIs to it. TCRdb itself ran the 5' RACE reads through MiXCR, one entry per CDR3 protein. The data hold about 85,000 distinct CDR3 sequences, with approximately 12% observed a single time. The CDR3 runs to 13 residues. Germline values: CDR1 LNHNV, CDR2 YYDKDF (reference sequence). V was shortened by 0 bases and J by 6 bases, with 8 bases between the two germline ends. This sequence was found in a man aged 18 to 30 who received the YFV17D yellow fever vaccine. The sample here was CD8+ T cells not binding an NS4B(214-222) dextramer, sorted from PBMCs, taken roughly 23 days after the first yellow fever vaccination. The rearrangement joins TRBV15 to TRBJ1-1; D is ambiguous. The CDR3 loop is CATSREAGPEAFF. CDR3 nucleotides: TGTGCCACCAGCAGAGAAGCGGGCCCTGAAGCTTTCTTT.